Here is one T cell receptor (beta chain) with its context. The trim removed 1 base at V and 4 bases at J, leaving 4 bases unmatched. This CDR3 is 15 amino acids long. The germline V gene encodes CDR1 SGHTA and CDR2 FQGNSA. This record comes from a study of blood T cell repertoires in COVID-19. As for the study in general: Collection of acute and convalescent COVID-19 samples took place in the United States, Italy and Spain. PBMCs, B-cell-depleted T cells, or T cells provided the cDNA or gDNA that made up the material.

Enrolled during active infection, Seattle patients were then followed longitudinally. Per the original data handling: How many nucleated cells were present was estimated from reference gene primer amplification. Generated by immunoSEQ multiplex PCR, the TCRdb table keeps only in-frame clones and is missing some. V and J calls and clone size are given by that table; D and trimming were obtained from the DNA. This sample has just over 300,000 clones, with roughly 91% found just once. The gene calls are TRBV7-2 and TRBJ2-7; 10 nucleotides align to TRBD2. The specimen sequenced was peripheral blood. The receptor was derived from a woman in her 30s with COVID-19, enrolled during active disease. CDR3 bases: TGTGCCAGCAGCTTAGTTAGCGGGGGGCTTTACGAGCAGTACTTC. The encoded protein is CASSLVSGGLYEQYF.